Listed below are T cell receptor beta chains from one sample, sequenced in a study of radiation and T cells in renal cell carcinoma. The assay was immunoSEQ multiplex PCR, and TCRdb's table has in-frame clones only and misses some. The sample has about 130,000 clones, roughly 91% seen once. The sample in question was blood, obtained from a patient whose treatment included radiotherapy and nephrectomy. Every receptor here comes from a woman aged 70-85 years with renal cell carcinoma. Each CDR3 is given with its conserved first and last residue. The D gene is left open where the match is weak. Some rows have no size entry. The others give once, few or many, or a class for an expanded clone.

j_call: TRBJ2-3
v_call: TRBV4-1
d_call: .
clone_size: .
cdr3_nt: TGCGCCAGCAGCCAACAAGGGACCCCCGGGCTAGATACGCAGTATTTT
cdr3_aa: CASSQQGTPGLDTQYF

j_call: TRBJ2-1
v_call: TRBV11-3
d_call: .
clone_size: once
cdr3_nt: TGTGCCAGCAGCTTAGATTCCAGGGACTCCTACAATGAGCAGTTCTTC
cdr3_aa: CASSLDSRDSYNEQFF

j_call: TRBJ1-5
v_call: TRBV2
d_call: .
clone_size: .
cdr3_nt: TGTGCCAGCAGTGAGTTACGTTCTGGGAAGTTCCCCCAGCATTTT
cdr3_aa: CASSELRSGKFPQHF

j_call: TRBJ2-5
v_call: TRBV20-1
d_call: .
clone_size: once
cdr3_nt: TGCAGTGCTCCTAGGGAGACCCAGTACTTC
cdr3_aa: CSAPRETQYF

j_call: TRBJ2-3
v_call: TRBV30
d_call: TRBD2
clone_size: .
cdr3_nt: TGTGCCTGGAGAGTAGCGGGGGGAGTTACGCAGTATTTT
cdr3_aa: CAWRVAGGVTQYF

j_call: TRBJ1-2
v_call: TRBV29-1
d_call: TRBD1
clone_size: few
cdr3_nt: TGCAGCGTTGCAATTGGGGGGACAGGCGGCGCCTTC
cdr3_aa: CSVAIGGTGGAF

j_call: TRBJ1-1
v_call: TRBV6-5
d_call: .
clone_size: .
cdr3_nt: TGTGCCAGCAGTTATGGGGGTGCGGGCACTGAAGCTTTCTTT
cdr3_aa: CASSYGGAGTEAFF

j_call: TRBJ2-2
v_call: TRBV7-3
d_call: .
clone_size: .
cdr3_nt: TGTGCCAGCAGCTTATCTACCGGGGAGCTGTTTTTT
cdr3_aa: CASSLSTGELFF

j_call: TRBJ1-6
v_call: TRBV13
d_call: TRBD1
clone_size: .
cdr3_nt: TGTGCCAGCAGTCATAGGGGGCATAATTCACCCCTCCACTTT
cdr3_aa: CASSHRGHNSPLHF

j_call: TRBJ2-3
v_call: TRBV7-9
d_call: .
clone_size: .
cdr3_nt: TGTGCCAGCAGCTTAAGCGGTAGAGATACGCAGTATTTT
cdr3_aa: CASSLSGRDTQYF

j_call: TRBJ2-5
v_call: TRBV5-1
d_call: .
clone_size: .
cdr3_nt: TGCGCCAGCAGCTTGGTTGGCGAGACCCAGTACTTC
cdr3_aa: CASSLVGETQYF

j_call: TRBJ2-1
v_call: TRBV11-3
d_call: TRBD2
clone_size: .
cdr3_nt: TGTGCCAGCAGCAGTATAGCGGGGAACGAGCAGTTCTTC
cdr3_aa: CASSSIAGNEQFF

j_call: TRBJ1-2
v_call: TRBV5-1
d_call: .
clone_size: .
cdr3_nt: TGCGCCAGCAGCTTGGCCGGGGGTCTAGACTATGGCTACACCTTC
cdr3_aa: CASSLAGGLDYGYTF

j_call: TRBJ2-5
v_call: TRBV19
d_call: .
clone_size: .
cdr3_nt: TGTGCCAGTAGTATAAAAGGGGGAGAGACCCAGTACTTC
cdr3_aa: CASSIKGGETQYF

j_call: TRBJ2-7
v_call: TRBV27
d_call: .
clone_size: .
cdr3_nt: TGTGCCAGCTCCATAGGGGACACCTCCTACGAGCAGTACTTC
cdr3_aa: CASSIGDTSYEQYF

j_call: TRBJ1-1
v_call: TRBV30
d_call: TRBD1
clone_size: few
cdr3_nt: TGTGCCTGGGGACAGGGAGGAACTGAAGCTTTCTTT
cdr3_aa: CAWGQGGTEAFF

j_call: TRBJ2-3
v_call: TRBV29-1
d_call: .
clone_size: .
cdr3_nt: TGCAGCGCCGCCTATGGGACGCGGGGAGATACGCAGTATTTT
cdr3_aa: CSAAYGTRGDTQYF

j_call: TRBJ1-2
v_call: TRBV9
d_call: TRBD1
clone_size: once
cdr3_nt: TGTGCCAGCAGCGTAGGACAGGGATGGGACTATGGCTACACCTTC
cdr3_aa: CASSVGQGWDYGYTF

j_call: TRBJ1-4
v_call: TRBV11-2
d_call: TRBD1
clone_size: .
cdr3_nt: TGTGCCAGCAGCTTACGGGACAGGGCCGGGGGTGAAAAACTGTTTTTT
cdr3_aa: CASSLRDRAGGEKLFF

j_call: TRBJ1-6
v_call: TRBV5-6
d_call: .
clone_size: .
cdr3_nt: TGTGCCAGCAGCAGCAGGGTGGGAGGGTCACCCCTCCACTTT
cdr3_aa: CASSSRVGGSPLHF

j_call: TRBJ2-5
v_call: TRBV5-7
d_call: TRBD2
clone_size: once
cdr3_nt: TGTGCCAGCAGCTTCCTTAGCGGGGGTGGGATTGGGACCCAGTACTTC
cdr3_aa: CASSFLSGGGIGTQYF

j_call: TRBJ1-1
v_call: TRBV6-5
d_call: TRBD1
clone_size: .
cdr3_nt: TGTGCCAGCAGTTCCCTCTGGACAGGGAACACTGAAGCTTTCTTT
cdr3_aa: CASSSLWTGNTEAFF

j_call: TRBJ2-1
v_call: TRBV5-4
d_call: .
clone_size: .
cdr3_nt: TGTGCCAGCAGCCCAGGGCCCTCCTACAATGAGCAGTTCTTC
cdr3_aa: CASSPGPSYNEQFF

j_call: TRBJ2-5
v_call: TRBV29-1
d_call: .
clone_size: .
cdr3_nt: TGCAGCGTTGTGGACAGTGTGGAGACCCAGTACTTC
cdr3_aa: CSVVDSVETQYF

j_call: TRBJ1-2
v_call: TRBV28
d_call: TRBD1
clone_size: .
cdr3_nt: TGTGCCAGCAGTACGACAGGGGTGCCCTATGGCTACACCTTC
cdr3_aa: CASSTTGVPYGYTF

j_call: TRBJ1-6
v_call: TRBV7-9
d_call: .
clone_size: few
cdr3_nt: TGTGCCAGCATACGGGGGGAACATTCACCCCTCCACTTT
cdr3_aa: CASIRGEHSPLHF

j_call: TRBJ2-3
v_call: TRBV28
d_call: .
clone_size: once
cdr3_nt: TGTGCCAGCAGTTTAATCCTGAGGGGCAACACAGATACGCAGTATTTT
cdr3_aa: CASSLILRGNTDTQYF

j_call: TRBJ1-3
v_call: TRBV6-5
d_call: .
clone_size: .
cdr3_nt: TGTGCCAGCAGTTACTCAGTCGGGACGAACGGAAACACCATATATTTT
cdr3_aa: CASSYSVGTNGNTIYF

j_call: TRBJ2-1
v_call: TRBV18
d_call: TRBD2
clone_size: .
cdr3_nt: TGTGCCAGCTCACCAAGGCGGGGGGGCCATGAGCAGTTCTTC
cdr3_aa: CASSPRRGGHEQFF

j_call: TRBJ2-7
v_call: TRBV7-2
d_call: .
clone_size: .
cdr3_nt: TGTGCCAGCAGCTTATATCCACCCTACGAGCAGTACTTC
cdr3_aa: CASSLYPPYEQYF

j_call: TRBJ2-5
v_call: TRBV6-5
d_call: .
clone_size: .
cdr3_nt: TGTGCCAGCAGTTACTCGACGGGTCTCAAGAGCCAGTACTTC
cdr3_aa: CASSYSTGLKSQYF

j_call: TRBJ2-7
v_call: TRBV5-1
d_call: .
clone_size: .
cdr3_nt: TGCGCCAGCAGCTTGCAGGGGACGGGGGCGATATACGAGCAGTACTTC
cdr3_aa: CASSLQGTGAIYEQYF

j_call: TRBJ1-1
v_call: TRBV28
d_call: .
clone_size: .
cdr3_nt: TGTGCATCGCAGGGGTTGAACACTGAAGCTTTCTTT
cdr3_aa: CASQGLNTEAFF

j_call: TRBJ2-4
v_call: TRBV19
d_call: .
clone_size: few
cdr3_nt: TGTGCCAGTACGCCCGGGGGCCACGGAAACATTCAGTACTTC
cdr3_aa: CASTPGGHGNIQYF

j_call: TRBJ2-1
v_call: TRBV12-5
d_call: TRBD2
clone_size: .
cdr3_nt: TGTGCTAGTGGTTTGACTAGCGGGGGGTACAATGAGCAGTTCTTC
cdr3_aa: CASGLTSGGYNEQFF

j_call: TRBJ1-5
v_call: TRBV15
d_call: .
clone_size: .
cdr3_nt: TGTGCCACCAGCATAGGGCCGAGCAATCAGCCCCAGCATTTT
cdr3_aa: CATSIGPSNQPQHF